The 20 T cell receptor beta chains in this list originate from one sample, sequenced in a study of blood T cell repertoires in COVID-19. Here immunoSEQ multiplex PCR was the method, and the copy in TCRdb shows in-frame clones only, minus some. The sample records approximately 350,000 clones, 80% to 90% being singletons. Sequencing was done on a sample of PBMCs or T cells enriched from blood (not recorded which). Receptor source: a man aged 18 to 30 who had recovered from COVID-19.

The chain carries TRBV28 and TRBJ2-6; no clear D gene. The CDR3 runs 15 residues. Trimming took off 0 bases at V and 0 bases at J, with 3 bases between the two ends. Germline CDR1 reads MDHEN; CDR2 reads SYDVKM. The CDR3 coding sequence is TGTGCCAGCAGTTTATGGAGCTCTGGGGCCAACGTCCTGACTTTC. It yields the protein CASSLWSSGANVLTF.

This rearrangement joins TRBV9 to TRBJ2-7; tentative D call: TRBD2 (5 bases). The length of the CDR3 is 14 residues. V was cut by 0 bases and J by 0 bases, with 7 bases left in between. The germline gives CDR1 SGDLS, CDR2 YYNGEE. DNA of the CDR3: TGTGCCAGCAGCGTAGGAGAGGGCTCCTACGAGCAGTACTTC. This codes for CASSVGEGSYEQYF.

The chain employs TRBV9 and TRBJ1-4; no definite D call. The CDR3 runs 14 residues. From germline, CDR1 is SGDLS and CDR2 YYNGEE. Trimming removed 2 bases from V and 0 bases from J, with 5 bases in between. CDR3 in amino acids: CASSVSTTNEKLFF. CDR3 nucleotides: TGTGCCAGCAGCGTGTCCACAACTAATGAAAAACTGTTTTTT.

V usage is TRBV19 and J usage is TRBJ2-5; TRBD2 might be the D (5 bases). Trimming cost V 4 bases and J 1 base, with 7 bases left between them. Germline assignment: CDR1 LNHDA and CDR2 SQIVND (reference sequence). This CDR3 has 13 residues. Here the CDR3 reads CASSRTFQETQYF. The CDR3 coding sequence is TGTGCCAGTAGTAGGACTTTCCAAGAGACCCAGTACTTC.

The V call is TRBV5-1, the J call TRBJ2-7; TRBD1 matches at 10 bases. This CDR3 region has 15 residues. With V trimmed by 0 bases and J by 6 bases, 6 bases remained unmatched. From germline, CDR1 is SGHRS and CDR2 YFSETQ. CDR3: CASSLVPGTGAEQYF. The CDR3 coding sequence is TGCGCCAGCAGCTTGGTTCCCGGGACAGGGGCCGAGCAGTACTTC.

The chain carries TRBV5-1 and TRBJ2-5; maybe TRBD1 (5 bases). V shed 3 bases and J shed 3 bases, with 15 bases lying between them. This CDR3 contains 15 residues. Per germline, CDR1 SGHRS and CDR2 YFSETQ. The CDR3 DNA reads as TGCGCCAGCAGCTCCCTCCAGGGTCGCAAAGAGACCCAGTACTTC. This gives the protein CASSSLQGRKETQYF.

V is TRBV19 and J is TRBJ1-5, with 8 bases identical to TRBD1. Looked up from germline, CDR1 is LNHDA and CDR2 is SQIVND (reference sequence). Trimming at V came to 2 bases and at J to 6 bases, leaving 6 bases not matched to a gene. This CDR3 spans 15 amino acids. The DNA for the CDR3 is TGTGCCAGTAGTATAAAACAGGGGGGCGGTCAGCCCCAGCATTTT. Translation: CASSIKQGGGQPQHF.

Only one count was recorded for this clone. J is TRBJ2-7 and V is TRBV5-1; 7 positions match TRBD2. V lost 0 bases to trimming and J lost 0 bases; unmatched junction nucleotides: 3. CDR3 length equals 15 residues. CDR1 and CDR2 (germline): SGHRS, YFSETQ. The CDR3 is CASSLGGSGSYEQYF. The DNA for the CDR3 is TGCGCCAGCAGCTTGGGCGGGAGTGGCTCCTACGAGCAGTACTTC.

The chain recombines TRBV20-1 with TRBJ1-2; D not certain. The CDR3 consists of 11 residues. Per the germline V gene, CDR1 is DFQATT and CDR2 is SNEGSKA (reference sequence). V lost 3 bases and J lost 8, with 10 bases in between. The CDR3 coding sequence is TGCAGTGCTAGCCCCCTATTAGGCTACACCTTC. It is translated as CSASPLLGYTF.

This chain connects TRBV4-2 to TRBJ2-1, with D possibly being TRBD2 (6 bases). V lost 0 bases to trimming and J lost 4 bases, with 10 bases between them. Germline V CDR1 and CDR2: LGHNA, YNFKEQ. CDR3 length: 15 amino acids. The CDR3 is CASSQDIAEYNEQFF. The CDR3 bases are TGTGCCAGCAGCCAAGACATAGCGGAGTACAATGAGCAGTTCTTC.

The sample holds a few counts of this clone. This chain joins TRBV9 and TRBJ1-2; D unclear. Trimming left V 1 base short and J 5 bases short, with 9 bases between. This CDR3 contains 13 residues. Germline CDR1 reads SGDLS; CDR2 reads YYNGEE. CDR3 DNA: TGTGCCAGCAGCGTAAACGAGAGATATGGCTACACCTTC. This gives the protein CASSVNERYGYTF.

The rearrangement joins TRBV19 to TRBJ2-7; 10 bases are shared with TRBD1. Per the germline V gene, CDR1 is LNHDA and CDR2 is SQIVND (reference sequence). This CDR3 comprises 16 residues. V trimming: 5 bases; J trimming: 4 bases; junction bases outside the gene matches: 11. CDR3 DNA: TGTGCCAGTAGTCCTACGACAGGGGGCAAAGGTTACGAGCAGTACTTC. It is translated as CASSPTTGGKGYEQYF.

The V call is TRBV21-1, the J call TRBJ1-5; TRBD1 was called by the table and not checked on the DNA. TRBV21-1 is assigned pseudogene status. The CDR3 runs 16 residues. CDR3 nucleotides: TGTGCCAGCAGCGCCACAGGACAGGGGTTTGCGCAGCCCCAGCATTTT. It codes for CASSATGQGFAQPQHF.

V gene TRBV19 combines with J gene TRBJ2-2; D not resolved. Per germline, CDR1 LNHDA and CDR2 SQIVND (reference sequence). The CDR3 loop spans 14 amino acids. Trimming shortened V by 7 bases and J by 5 bases, and 14 bases separated the two germline ends. The CDR3 DNA sequence: TGTGCCAGTACATGGGCCTATGGGACCGGGGAGCTGTTTTTT. This encodes CASTWAYGTGELFF.

The chain is built from TRBV3-1 (or the pseudogene TRBV3-2) and TRBJ2-6; D perhaps matches TRBD2 (5 bases). V was shortened by 1 base and J by 2 bases, with 9 bases between the two germline ends. CDR3 length: 16 residues. Germline lookup yields CDR1 LGHDT and CDR2 YNNKEL (reference sequence). The CDR3 spells CASSQVFGTGANVLTF. The CDR3 DNA follows: TGTGCCAGCAGCCAAGTATTCGGGACTGGGGCCAACGTCCTGACTTTC.

About this clone itself: The junction departs from the called germline gene at one end, perhaps through a read error. The chain has TRBV28 and TRBJ2-7; 8 nucleotides align to TRBD2. CDR3 size: 16 residues. Germline loops: CDR1 MDHEN, CDR2 SYDVKM. CDR3 amino acids: CVSSSVAGLGSYEQYF. For the CDR3, the DNA is TGTGTCAGCAGTTCAGTAGCGGGACTAGGTTCCTACGAGCAGTACTTC. Drawing the rest from reference TRBV28 and TRBJ2-7, the complete variable domain is DVKVTQSSRYLVKRTGEKVFLECVQDMDHENMFWYRQDPGLGLRLIYFSYDVKMKEKGDIPEGYSVSREKKERFSLILESASTNQTSMYLCVSSSVAGLGSYEQYFGPGTRLTVT.

The V and J genes are TRBV18 and TRBJ2-5, with D maybe TRBD2 (5 bases). With 5 bases removed from V and 5 bases from J, the gap between germline ends came to 12 bases. This CDR3 is 13 amino acids long. The germline CDR1 and CDR2 sequences are KGHSH and LQKENI. CDR3 nucleotide sequence: TGTGCCAGCTCAGTACTAGTGGGGGAGACCCAGTACTTC. Amino acid sequence: CASSVLVGETQYF.

This sequence joins TRBV12-3 or TRBV12-4 and TRBJ2-3; D gene unclear. Trimming cost V 7 bases and J 6 bases, with 11 bases left between them. The CDR3 extends over 12 amino acids. CDR3 nucleotide sequence: TGTGCCAGCACCCCCTTACGGGATACGCAGTATTTT. Its protein is CASTPLRDTQYF.

Only one count was recorded for this clone. The chain joins TRBV6-7 to TRBJ2-5, with 7 bases aligning to TRBD1. TRBV6-7 is given ORF status, its function remaining uncertain. The CDR3 is 18 residues long. V gave up 5 bases and J gave up 1 base; unmatched junction bases: 16. CDR3 sequence (DNA): TGTGCCAGCAGTCCTAAGGACGACAGGGTCCCACTCCAAGAGACCCAGTACTTC. Translating it yields CASSPKDDRVPLQETQYF.

J is TRBJ2-7 and V is TRBV3-1 (or the pseudogene TRBV3-2); the D gene is possibly TRBD2 (6 bases). Germline CDR1 LGHDT, CDR2 YNNKEL (reference sequence). CDR3 length: 16 residues. V was cut by 4 bases and J by 4 bases, with 20 bases left in between. The CDR3 sequence: CASSLKLAGSRYEQYF. The DNA of the CDR3 is TGTGCCAGCAGCCTAAAGTTAGCCGGGAGTCGGTACGAGCAGTACTTC.